The rows below give T cell receptor beta chains drawn from one sample of a study of T cell responses to AZD1222 COVID-19 vaccine. This table comes from immunoSEQ multiplex PCR, and its TCRdb copy is limited to in-frame clones, with some not included. The data contain around 20,000 clones, around 82% of them singletons. Sequences were derived from peripheral blood, sampled 28 days after the second AZD1222 dose. Every receptor here comes from an adult who received the AZD1222 COVID-19 vaccine. CDR3s include the opening cysteine and the closing phenylalanine or tryptophan. A D gene is named only where the DNA matches it firmly. Some rows have no size entry. The others give once, few or many, or a class for an expanded clone.

j_call v_call clone_size d_call cdr3_aa cdr3_nt
TRBJ2-4 TRBV7-2 . TRBD1 CASSETGAKNIQYF TGTGCCAGCAGCGAGACAGGGGCCAAAAACATTCAGTACTTC
TRBJ2-7 TRBV3-1/TRBV3-2 . . CASSRGLIYEQYF TGTGCCAGCAGCCGGGGACTGATCTACGAGCAGTACTTC
TRBJ2-1 TRBV4-1 . . CASSQGTAETGGQFF TGCGCCAGCAGCCAAGGGACCGCCGAAACAGGAGGACAGTTCTTC
TRBJ1-4 TRBV19 . . CASSFRGGDEKLFF TGTGCCAGTAGTTTCCGGGGCGGGGATGAAAAACTGTTTTTT
TRBJ1-2 TRBV11-3 . . CASSSPRLYGYTF TGTGCCAGCAGCTCTCCCCGCCTCTATGGCTACACCTTC
TRBJ1-2 TRBV27 large . CASSHLISQANYGYTF TGTGCCAGCAGCCATCTTATAAGCCAAGCTAACTATGGCTACACCTTC
TRBJ2-7 TRBV6-6 . . CASSYRTGQDSYEQYF TGTGCCAGCAGTTACAGGACGGGACAAGACTCCTACGAGCAGTACTTC
TRBJ2-7 TRBV28 . TRBD2 CAVLKTSGTYEQYF TGTGCCGTCCTTAAGACTAGCGGAACCTACGAGCAGTACTTC
TRBJ1-1 TRBV6-4 . . CASSVQGNTEAFF TGTGCCAGCAGTGTCCAGGGGAACACTGAAGCTTTCTTT
TRBJ1-1 TRBV19 once . CASSILGRAFF TGTGCCAGTAGTATTTTAGGGAGAGCTTTCTTT
TRBJ2-1 TRBV27 . TRBD2 CASSLSGLAGDNEQFF TGTGCCAGCAGTTTATCAGGCCTAGCGGGAGACAATGAGCAGTTCTTC
TRBJ2-7 TRBV11-3 . TRBD1 CASSFLSGGFYEQYF TGTGCCAGCAGCTTCCTCTCAGGGGGCTTCTACGAGCAGTACTTC
TRBJ2-7 TRBV7-2 . . CASGGFTYEQYF TGTGCCAGTGGAGGATTTACCTACGAGCAGTACTTC
TRBJ2-3 TRBV5-1 . . CASSQHPTDTQYF TGCGCCAGCAGCCAACACCCCACAGATACGCAGTATTTT
TRBJ1-2 TRBV2 . . CASSERTGGDGYTF TGTGCCAGCAGTGAAAGGACGGGAGGGGATGGCTACACCTTC
TRBJ1-2 TRBV19 . . CASKGDGKINYGYTF TGTGCCAGTAAGGGGGACGGGAAGATTAACTATGGCTACACCTTC
TRBJ2-7 TRBV7-7 . . CASSPGPDYEQYF TGTGCCAGCAGCCCGGGACCCGACTACGAGCAGTACTTC
TRBJ2-7 TRBV29-1 . TRBD2 CSVGGGSYEQYF TGCAGCGTTGGGGGAGGGAGCTACGAGCAGTACTTC
TRBJ2-5 TRBV11-2 . TRBD2 CASSFRGGLAIQETQYF TGTGCCAGCAGCTTCCGGGGGGGACTAGCTATCCAAGAGACCCAGTACTTC
TRBJ2-5 TRBV28 . . CASSGEGKETQYF TGTGCCAGCAGTGGCGAGGGTAAGGAGACCCAGTACTTC
TRBJ1-2 TRBV11-2 . TRBD1 CASSLGTGSYGYTF TGTGCCAGCAGCTTAGGGACAGGCAGCTATGGCTACACCTTC
TRBJ2-3 TRBV11-3 . TRBD2 CASSPGTSGRTDTQYF TGTGCCAGCAGCCCCGGGACTAGCGGGAGGACAGATACGCAGTATTTT
TRBJ2-7 TRBV9 . TRBD2 CASSAYSGRGYEQYF TGTGCCAGCAGCGCTTATAGCGGGAGGGGTTACGAGCAGTACTTC
TRBJ2-7 TRBV2 . TRBD1 CASSEDFPRAGTDLSSYEQYF TGTGCCAGCAGTGAAGACTTTCCTAGAGCCGGGACAGACCTTAGCTCCTACGAGCAGTACTTC
TRBJ1-2 TRBV27 once . CASRPGTDYGYTF TGTGCCAGCAGGCCAGGCACAGACTATGGCTACACCTTC
TRBJ2-5 TRBV6-5 . TRBD1 CASNRGQGQETQYF TGTGCCAGCAACCGAGGACAGGGCCAAGAGACCCAGTACTTC
TRBJ2-3 TRBV15 . TRBD2 CATSSSGYRTDTQYF TGTGCCACCAGCTCTAGCGGGTACCGCACAGATACGCAGTATTTT
TRBJ2-1 TRBV28 . . CASSLGGGTGAHNEQFF TGTGCCAGCAGTTTAGGCGGGGGGACAGGCGCCCACAATGAGCAGTTCTTC
TRBJ2-5 TRBV14 . . CASSQWETQYF TGTGCCAGCAGCCAATGGGAGACCCAGTACTTC
TRBJ1-2 TRBV27 . . CASKGLGAFYGYTF TGTGCCAGCAAGGGACTTGGGGCCTTCTATGGCTACACCTTC
TRBJ2-3 TRBV18 . TRBD2 CASSPFPIRDYVSTDTQYF TGTGCCAGCTCACCATTCCCCATCCGGGACTACGTTAGCACAGATACGCAGTATTTT
TRBJ2-1 TRBV11-3 once TRBD2 CASSSSSGRAFNEQFF TGTGCCAGCAGCTCTTCTAGCGGGAGGGCCTTCAATGAGCAGTTCTTC
TRBJ2-2 TRBV10-1 . TRBD1 CASSESTTGIAGELFF TGCGCCAGCAGTGAGTCGACGACAGGGATAGCCGGGGAGCTGTTTTTT
TRBJ2-1 TRBV11-3 . . CASSSLLYNEQFF TGTGCCAGCAGCTCACTGTTGTACAATGAGCAGTTCTTC
TRBJ2-7 TRBV2 . TRBD2 CASSVVREGGEQYF TGTGCCAGCAGTGTAGTGCGGGAGGGAGGAGAGCAGTACTTC
TRBJ2-1 TRBV11-2 . . CASTFRGPYNEQFF TGTGCCAGCACCTTTAGAGGCCCCTACAATGAGCAGTTCTTC
TRBJ1-1 TRBV2 . . CASNYGVEGNTEAFF TGTGCCAGCAACTATGGGGTAGAGGGTAACACTGAAGCTTTCTTT
TRBJ2-2 TRBV11-3 . . CASSLAGRENTGELFF TGTGCCAGCAGCTTAGCTGGGCGGGAGAACACCGGGGAGCTGTTTTTT
TRBJ2-1 TRBV29-1 . TRBD2 CSVETSGIGNEQFF TGCAGCGTTGAGACTAGCGGGATCGGTAATGAGCAGTTCTTC
TRBJ1-3 TRBV28 . . CASSFESGKGNTIYF TGTGCCAGCAGTTTTGAATCGGGGAAGGGAAACACCATATATTTT
TRBJ2-7 TRBV18 once . CASSPRGTQRTSEQYF TGTGCCAGCTCACCCCGAGGGACCCAACGGACATCCGAGCAGTACTTC
TRBJ2-3 TRBV5-1 . TRBD2 CASSFESSGSSTDTQYF TGCGCCAGCAGCTTCGAGTCTAGCGGGAGTAGCACAGATACGCAGTATTTT
TRBJ1-1 TRBV2 . . CASTQGMTEAFF TGTGCCAGCACGCAGGGGATGACTGAAGCTTTCTTT
TRBJ2-1 TRBV4-2 . TRBD2 CASSQQGHGLVFYNEQFF TGTGCCAGCAGCCAACAGGGCCACGGACTAGTTTTCTACAATGAGCAGTTCTTC
TRBJ2-1 TRBV7-7 . . CASSSDSSSYNEQFF TGTGCCAGCAGCTCGGACTCGAGCTCCTACAATGAGCAGTTCTTC
TRBJ2-7 TRBV5-8 few TRBD1 CASSRQGRGSYEQYF TGTGCCAGCAGTCGACAGGGTCGGGGCTCCTACGAGCAGTACTTC
TRBJ2-5 TRBV6-1 . . CASSATLELGQETQYF TGTGCCAGCAGTGCAACTCTGGAGTTAGGACAAGAGACCCAGTACTTC
TRBJ2-1 TRBV3-1/TRBV3-2 . TRBD2 CASSQEVLAGRSSYNEQFF TGTGCCAGCAGCCAAGAAGTACTAGCGGGGAGGAGCTCCTACAATGAGCAGTTCTTC
TRBJ1-2 TRBV28 . . CASSQIGRIYGYTF TGTGCCAGCAGTCAGATCGGGCGAATCTATGGCTACACCTTC
TRBJ2-3 TRBV11-2 once TRBD2 CASSPGTSGSTDTQYF TGTGCCAGCAGCCCCGGGACTAGCGGCAGCACAGATACGCAGTATTTT
TRBJ2-7 TRBV28 . . CASSLTGPSYEQYF TGTGCCAGCAGTTTAACAGGACCCTCCTACGAGCAGTACTTC
TRBJ2-1 TRBV30 . . CAWSVQGNEQFF TGTGCCTGGAGTGTGCAGGGCAATGAGCAGTTCTTC
TRBJ2-1 TRBV9 once TRBD2 CASSAQLAGGYNEQFF TGTGCCAGCAGCGCTCAGCTAGCGGGAGGTTACAATGAGCAGTTCTTC
TRBJ1-1 TRBV5-1 . . CASSLERGTEAFF TGCGCCAGCAGCCTGGAAAGGGGCACTGAAGCTTTCTTT
TRBJ2-7 TRBV11-2 . TRBD1 CASSPTRDRGNYEQYF TGTGCCAGCAGCCCCACCCGGGACAGGGGTAACTACGAGCAGTACTTC
TRBJ2-1 TRBV6-2/TRBV6-3 . TRBD2 CASSVSGTGNEQFF TGTGCCAGCAGCGTTAGCGGGACCGGGAATGAGCAGTTCTTC
TRBJ2-1 TRBV5-1 . TRBD2 CASSLTSGVSSYNEQFF TGCGCCAGCAGCTTGACTAGCGGGGTTAGCTCCTACAATGAGCAGTTCTTC